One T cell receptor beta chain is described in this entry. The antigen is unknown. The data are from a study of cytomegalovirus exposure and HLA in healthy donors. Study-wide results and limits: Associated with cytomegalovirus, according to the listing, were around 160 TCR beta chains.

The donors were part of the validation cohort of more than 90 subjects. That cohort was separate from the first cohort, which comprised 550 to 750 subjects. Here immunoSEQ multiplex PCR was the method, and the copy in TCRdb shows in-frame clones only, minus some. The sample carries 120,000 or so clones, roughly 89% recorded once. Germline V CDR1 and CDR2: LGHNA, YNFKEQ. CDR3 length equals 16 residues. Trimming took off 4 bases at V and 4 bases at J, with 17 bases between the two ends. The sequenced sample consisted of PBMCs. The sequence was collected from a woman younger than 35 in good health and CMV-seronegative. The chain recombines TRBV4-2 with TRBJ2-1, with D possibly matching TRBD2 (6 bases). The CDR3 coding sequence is TGTGCCAGCAGCCCAGAGCGGGCCGACCCTTACAATGAGCAGTTCTTC. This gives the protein CASSPERADPYNEQFF.